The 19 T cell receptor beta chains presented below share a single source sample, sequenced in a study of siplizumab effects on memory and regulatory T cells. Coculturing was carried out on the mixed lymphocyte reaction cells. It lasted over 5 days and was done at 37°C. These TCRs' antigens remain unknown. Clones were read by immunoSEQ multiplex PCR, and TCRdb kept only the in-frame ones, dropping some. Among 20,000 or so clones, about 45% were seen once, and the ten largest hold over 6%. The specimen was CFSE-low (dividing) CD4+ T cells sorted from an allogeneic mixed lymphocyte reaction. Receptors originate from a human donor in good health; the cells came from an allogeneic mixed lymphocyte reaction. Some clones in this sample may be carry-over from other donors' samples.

The CDR3 region is CASSFSGNTEAFF. The CDR3 DNA reads as TGTGCCAGCAGTTTCTCAGGTAACACTGAAGCTTTCTTT. The chain is built from TRBV6-5 and TRBJ1-1, with unresolved D. The CDR3 spans 13 residues. CDR1 and CDR2 (germline): MNHEY, SVGAGI. Trimming stripped 4 bases from V and 2 bases from J, with 8 bases between.

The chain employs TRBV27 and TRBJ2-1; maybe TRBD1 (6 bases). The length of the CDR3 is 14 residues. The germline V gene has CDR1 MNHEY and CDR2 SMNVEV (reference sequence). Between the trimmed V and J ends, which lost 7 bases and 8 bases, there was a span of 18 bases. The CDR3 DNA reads TGTGCCAGCACCCGGACAGCTTTTAGAGATGAGCAGTTCTTC. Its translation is CASTRTAFRDEQFF.

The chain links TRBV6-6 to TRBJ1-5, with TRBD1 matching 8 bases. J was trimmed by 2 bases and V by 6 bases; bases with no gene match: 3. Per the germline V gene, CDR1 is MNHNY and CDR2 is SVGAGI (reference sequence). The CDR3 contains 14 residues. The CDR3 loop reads CASRMTGGNQPQHF. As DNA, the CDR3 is TGTGCCAGCAGGATGACAGGGGGCAATCAGCCCCAGCATTTT.

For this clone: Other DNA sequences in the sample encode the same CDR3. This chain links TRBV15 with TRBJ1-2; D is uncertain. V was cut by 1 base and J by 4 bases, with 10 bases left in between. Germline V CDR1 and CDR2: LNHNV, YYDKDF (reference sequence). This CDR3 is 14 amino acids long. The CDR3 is CATSRGVRSYGYTF. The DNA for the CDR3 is TGTGCCACCAGCAGAGGGGTTCGGAGCTATGGCTACACCTTC. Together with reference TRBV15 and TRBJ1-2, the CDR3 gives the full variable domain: DAMVIQNPRYQVTQFGKPVTLSCSQTLNHNVMYWYQQKSSQAPKLLFHYYDKDFNNEADTPDNFQSRRPNTSFCFLDIRSPGLGDTAMYLCATSRGVRSYGYTFGSGTRLTVV.

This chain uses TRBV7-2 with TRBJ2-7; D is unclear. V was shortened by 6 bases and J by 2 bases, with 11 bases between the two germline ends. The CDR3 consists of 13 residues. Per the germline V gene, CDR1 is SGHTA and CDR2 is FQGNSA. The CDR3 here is CASRAIGTYEQYF. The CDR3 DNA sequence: TGTGCCAGCAGAGCGATAGGGACCTACGAGCAGTACTTC. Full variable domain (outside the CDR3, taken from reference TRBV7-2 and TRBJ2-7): GAGVSQSPSNKVTEKGKDVELRCDPISGHTALYWYRQSLGQGLEFLIYFQGNSAPDKSGLPSDRFSAERTGGSVSTLTIQRTQQEDSAVYLCASRAIGTYEQYFGPGTRLTVT.

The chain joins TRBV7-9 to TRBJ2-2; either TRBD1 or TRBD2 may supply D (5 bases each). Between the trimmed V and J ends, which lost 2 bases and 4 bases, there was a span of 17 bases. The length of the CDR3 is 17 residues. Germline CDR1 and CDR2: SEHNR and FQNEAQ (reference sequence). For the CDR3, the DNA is TGTGCCAGCAGCTTAATGGGGGTGACAGCAATCACCGGGGAGCTGTTTTTT. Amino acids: CASSLMGVTAITGELFF.

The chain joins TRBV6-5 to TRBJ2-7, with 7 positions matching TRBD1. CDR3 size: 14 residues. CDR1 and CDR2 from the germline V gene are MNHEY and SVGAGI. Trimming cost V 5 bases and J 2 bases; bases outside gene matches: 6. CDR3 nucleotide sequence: TGTGCCAGCAGTAGCCGGGACAGTCCCTACGAGCAGTACTTC. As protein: CASSSRDSPYEQYF.

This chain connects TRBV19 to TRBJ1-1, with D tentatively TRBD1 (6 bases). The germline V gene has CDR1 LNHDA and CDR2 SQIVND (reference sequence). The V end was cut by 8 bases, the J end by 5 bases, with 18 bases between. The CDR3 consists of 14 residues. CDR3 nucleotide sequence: TGTGCCAGTCAATACCTAGGGGGGGGGACTGAAGCTTTCTTT. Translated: CASQYLGGGTEAFF.

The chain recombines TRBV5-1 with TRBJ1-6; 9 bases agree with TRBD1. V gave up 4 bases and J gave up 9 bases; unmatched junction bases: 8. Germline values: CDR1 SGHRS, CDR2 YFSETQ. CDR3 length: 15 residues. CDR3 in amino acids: CASSLRTGGGSPLHF. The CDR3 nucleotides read TGCGCCAGCAGCCTAAGAACAGGGGGCGGTTCACCCCTCCACTTT.

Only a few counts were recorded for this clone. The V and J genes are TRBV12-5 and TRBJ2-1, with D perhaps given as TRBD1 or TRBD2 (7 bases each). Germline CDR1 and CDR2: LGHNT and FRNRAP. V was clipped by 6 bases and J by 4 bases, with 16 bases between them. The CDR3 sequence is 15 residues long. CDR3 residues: CASGMGEGAYNEQFF. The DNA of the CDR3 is TGTGCTAGTGGCATGGGGGAGGGGGCGTACAATGAGCAGTTCTTC.

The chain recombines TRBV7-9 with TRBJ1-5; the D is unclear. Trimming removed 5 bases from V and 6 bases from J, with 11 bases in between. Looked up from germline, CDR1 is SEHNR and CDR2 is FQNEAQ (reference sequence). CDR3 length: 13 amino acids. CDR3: CASSQSRAQPQHF. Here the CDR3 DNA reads TGTGCCAGCAGCCAGTCAAGGGCTCAGCCCCAGCATTTT.

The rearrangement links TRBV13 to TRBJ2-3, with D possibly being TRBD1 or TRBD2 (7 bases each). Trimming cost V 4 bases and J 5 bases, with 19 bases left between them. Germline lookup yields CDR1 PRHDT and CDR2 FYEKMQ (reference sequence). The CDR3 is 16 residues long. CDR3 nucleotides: TGTGCCAGCAGCTACAATCGGGGCAGGGGGGGAGATACGCAGTATTTT. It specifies CASSYNRGRGGDTQYF.

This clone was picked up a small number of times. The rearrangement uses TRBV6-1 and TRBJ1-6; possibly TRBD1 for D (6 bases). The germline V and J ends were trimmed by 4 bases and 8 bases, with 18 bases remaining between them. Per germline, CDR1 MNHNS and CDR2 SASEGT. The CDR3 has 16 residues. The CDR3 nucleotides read TGTGCCAGCAGTGGCCAAAGACAGGCTCGGGATTCACCCCTCCACTTT. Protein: CASSGQRQARDSPLHF.

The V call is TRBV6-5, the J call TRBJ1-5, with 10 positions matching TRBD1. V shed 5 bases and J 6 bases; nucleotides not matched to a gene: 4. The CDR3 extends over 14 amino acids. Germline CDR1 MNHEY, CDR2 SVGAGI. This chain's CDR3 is CASSNDRGRQPQHF. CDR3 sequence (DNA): TGTGCCAGCAGTAATGACAGGGGGCGTCAGCCCCAGCATTTT.

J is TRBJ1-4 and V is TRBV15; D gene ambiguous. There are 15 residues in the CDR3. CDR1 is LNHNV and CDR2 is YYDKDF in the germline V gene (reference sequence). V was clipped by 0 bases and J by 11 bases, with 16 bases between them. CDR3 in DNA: TGTGCCACCAGCAGAGATCGGTCCCGTCTAGAGAAACTGTTTTTT. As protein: CATSRDRSRLEKLFF. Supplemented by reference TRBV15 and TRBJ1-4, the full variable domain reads DAMVIQNPRYQVTQFGKPVTLSCSQTLNHNVMYWYQQKSSQAPKLLFHYYDKDFNNEADTPDNFQSRRPNTSFCFLDIRSPGLGDTAMYLCATSRDRSRLEKLFFGSGTQLSVL.

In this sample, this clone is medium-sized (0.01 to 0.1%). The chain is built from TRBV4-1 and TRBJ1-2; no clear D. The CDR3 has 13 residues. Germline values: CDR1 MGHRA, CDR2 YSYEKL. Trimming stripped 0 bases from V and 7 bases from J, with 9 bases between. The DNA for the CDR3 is TGCGCCAGCAGCCAAGACGGTATCGGTGGCTACACCTTC. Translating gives CASSQDGIGGYTF.

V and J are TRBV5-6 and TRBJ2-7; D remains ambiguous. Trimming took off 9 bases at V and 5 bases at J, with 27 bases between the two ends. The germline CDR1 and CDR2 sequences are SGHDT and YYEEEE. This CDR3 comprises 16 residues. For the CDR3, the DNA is TGTGCCACCACATCGTTATATCTACGGCCAGATGACGAGCAGTACTTC. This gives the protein CATTSLYLRPDDEQYF. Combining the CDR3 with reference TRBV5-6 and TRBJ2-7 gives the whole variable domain DAGVTQSPTHLIKTRGQQVTLRCSPKSGHDTVSWYQQALGQGPQFIFQYYEEEERQRGNFPDRFSGHQFPNYSSELNVNALLLGDSALYLCATTSLYLRPDDEQYFGPGTRLTVT.

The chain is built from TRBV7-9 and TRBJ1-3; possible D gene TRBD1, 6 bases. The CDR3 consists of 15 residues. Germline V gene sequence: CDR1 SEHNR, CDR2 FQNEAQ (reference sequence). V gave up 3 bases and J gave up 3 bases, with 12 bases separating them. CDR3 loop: CASSFGGLVGNTIYF. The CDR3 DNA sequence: TGTGCCAGCAGCTTTGGGGGCTTGGTTGGAAACACCATATATTTT.

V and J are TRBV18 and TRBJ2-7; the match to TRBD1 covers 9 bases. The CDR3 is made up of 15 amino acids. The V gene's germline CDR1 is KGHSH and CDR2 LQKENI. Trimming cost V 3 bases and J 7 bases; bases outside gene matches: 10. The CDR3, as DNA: TGTGCCAGCTCACCGCTCGGGACAGGGATTGGAGAGCAGTACTTC. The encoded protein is CASSPLGTGIGEQYF. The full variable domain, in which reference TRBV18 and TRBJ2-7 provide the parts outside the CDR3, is NAGVMQNPRHLVRRRGQEARLRCSPMKGHSHVYWYRQLPEEGLKFMVYLQKENIIDESGMPKERFSAEFPKEGPSILRIQQVVRGDSAAYFCASSPLGTGIGEQYFGPGTRLTVT.